The rows below give T cell receptor beta chains drawn from one sample of a study of T cells in tuberculosis. Sequencing used immunoSEQ multiplex PCR; TCRdb keeps in-frame clones, though not all of them. The repertoire has fewer than 35,000 clones, roughly 96% of them found once; the top ten carry roughly 2.5%. Input material: PBMCs. The receptors derive from a donor aged 5 to 30 with latent tuberculosis or without tuberculosis infection. Both conserved end residues are part of each CDR3.

j_gene: TRBJ2-7; len: 17; v_gene: TRBV7-4; CDR3aa: CASSLESVGLALYEQYF
j_gene: TRBJ1-1; len: 13; v_gene: TRBV25-1; CDR3aa: CASSEYHNTEAFF
j_gene: TRBJ1-2; len: 17; v_gene: TRBV5-6; CDR3aa: CASSLEAASRGGYGYTF
j_gene: TRBJ1-2; len: 14; v_gene: TRBV7-9; CDR3aa: CASSREQPRVGYTF
j_gene: TRBJ2-7; len: 13; v_gene: TRBV5-1; CDR3aa: CASRFTTGGEQYF
j_gene: TRBJ2-7; len: 15; v_gene: TRBV6-1; CDR3aa: CASSEAALYLSEQYF
j_gene: TRBJ2-7; len: 16; v_gene: TRBV6-1; CDR3aa: CASSEWNRGVSYEQYF
j_gene: TRBJ2-1; len: 15; v_gene: TRBV27; CDR3aa: CASSTTGGPYNEQFF
j_gene: TRBJ2-1; len: 16; v_gene: TRBV5-1; CDR3aa: CASSFWATGGYNEQFF
j_gene: TRBJ2-1; len: 17; v_gene: TRBV19; CDR3aa: CASSITQGRSSYNEQFF
j_gene: TRBJ2-7; len: 15; v_gene: TRBV7-7; CDR3aa: CASSPGLAASYEQYF
j_gene: TRBJ2-5; len: 17; v_gene: TRBV11-3; CDR3aa: CASSLDGRTSLGETQYF
j_gene: TRBJ1-3; len: 13; v_gene: TRBV6-6; CDR3aa: CASRPSSGNTIYF
j_gene: TRBJ2-7; len: 16; v_gene: TRBV5-4; CDR3aa: CASSSSTSGISYEQYF
j_gene: TRBJ2-7; len: 12; v_gene: TRBV5-4; CDR3aa: CASSFGAGEQYF
j_gene: TRBJ1-2; len: 12; v_gene: TRBV6-1; CDR3aa: CASSEREYGYTF
j_gene: TRBJ2-7; len: 14; v_gene: TRBV6-1; CDR3aa: CASSDPGPSYEQYF
j_gene: TRBJ2-7; len: 15; v_gene: TRBV15; CDR3aa: CATSRGGGASYEQYF
j_gene: TRBJ2-3; len: 16; v_gene: TRBV10-1; CDR3aa: CASSEDSTSSTDTQYF
j_gene: TRBJ2-3; len: 16; v_gene: TRBV5-4; CDR3aa: CASSLEGQGLADTQYF
j_gene: TRBJ1-2; len: 14; v_gene: TRBV27; CDR3aa: CASSFHRALEGYTF
j_gene: TRBJ2-2; len: 16; v_gene: TRBV2; CDR3aa: CASSVLAGPRTGELFF
j_gene: TRBJ1-6; len: 16; v_gene: TRBV7-8; CDR3aa: CASSSTPGQGISPLHF
j_gene: TRBJ2-1; len: 17; v_gene: TRBV14; CDR3aa: CASSQGYAAGGVNEQFF
j_gene: TRBJ2-1; len: 16; v_gene: TRBV7-8; CDR3aa: CASSSWTGSSYNEQFF
j_gene: TRBJ2-7; len: 16; v_gene: TRBV10-3; CDR3aa: CAISESLGHTSYEQYF